This T cell receptor beta chain was recovered during a study of T cell clusters in autoimmune cytopenias. This clonotype counts as medium-sized (0.01 to 0.1%) by frequency. What it binds is unknown. Some 38,000 genome equivalents of blood DNA were amplified for TRB. The CDR3 runs 14 residues. CDR1 and CDR2 (germline): SGHNT, YYREEE (reference sequence). General study findings and limits: Primary autoimmune cytopenia patients seemingly lacked the physiological T cell clusters found in healthy donors. A dominant lymphoma-associated repertoire apparently masked the cluster-lack signature in secondary cytopenia versus chronic lymphocytic leukemia.

Multiplex touch-down PCR amplified TRB using TRB-A and TRB-B pools in one tube. TCRdb reprocessed the multiplex PCR reads and stores each CDR3 protein as one record, lacking DNA. This repertoire comprises 5,500 to 6,500 distinct CDR3 sequences; its ten largest clones make up 7.6%. The same sample was also studied in work on T cell repertoires in aging, cancer and after chemotherapy.

This receptor was obtained from a human donor in good health. The chain recombines TRBV5-4 with TRBJ2-7. Material: peripheral blood. CDR3 residues: CASSGGKMLYEQYF.